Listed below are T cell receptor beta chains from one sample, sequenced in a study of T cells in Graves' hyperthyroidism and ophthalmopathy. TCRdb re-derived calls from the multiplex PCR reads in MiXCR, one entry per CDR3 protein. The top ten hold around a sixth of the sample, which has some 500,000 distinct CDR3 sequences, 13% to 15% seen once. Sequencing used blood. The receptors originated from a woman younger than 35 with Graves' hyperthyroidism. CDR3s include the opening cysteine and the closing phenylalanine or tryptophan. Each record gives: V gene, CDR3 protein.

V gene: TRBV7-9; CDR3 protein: CASSLGLRWEGNNEQFF
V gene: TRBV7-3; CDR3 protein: CASSLTSGASYNEQFF
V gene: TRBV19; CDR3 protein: CASSAGTGLLMNTEAFF
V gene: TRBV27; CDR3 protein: CASSSLNNEKLFF
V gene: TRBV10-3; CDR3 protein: CASRAGTGVGYTF
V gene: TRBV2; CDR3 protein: CASSGGPGANVLTF
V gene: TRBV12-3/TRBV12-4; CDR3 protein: CASRAGVGNQPQHF
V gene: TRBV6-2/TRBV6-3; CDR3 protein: CASSSIPPGQLSGNTIYF
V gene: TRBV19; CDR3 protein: CASSITGGTEAFF
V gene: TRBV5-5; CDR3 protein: CASSLAGGATNEKLFF
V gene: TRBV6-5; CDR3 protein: CASSYLSSPAASYEQYF
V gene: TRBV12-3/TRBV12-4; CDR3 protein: CASTLSLAGGPGANVLTF
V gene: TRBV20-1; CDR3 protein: CSARDRRGAGGSYEQYF
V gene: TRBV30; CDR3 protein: CAWRNDRGYGYTF
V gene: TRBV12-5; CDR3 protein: CASDLGGGSGEQFF
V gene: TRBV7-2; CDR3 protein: CASSLWRGQETQYF
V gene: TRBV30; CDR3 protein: CATRGSNYGYTF
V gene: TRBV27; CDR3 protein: CASSSLRYQGAGNTIYF
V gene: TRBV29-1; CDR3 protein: CSVEAQLTDTQYF
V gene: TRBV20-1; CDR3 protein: CSARGGVNTEAFF
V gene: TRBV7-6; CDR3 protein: CASSLWGASNQPQHF
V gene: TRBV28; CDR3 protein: CASSVPDGSYGYTF
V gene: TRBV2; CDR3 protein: CASKGMVNSNQPQHF
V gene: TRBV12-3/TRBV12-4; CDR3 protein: CASTIRGLEGYTF
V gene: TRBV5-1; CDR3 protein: CASSQRTGANTEAFF
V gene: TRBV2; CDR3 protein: CASTRGLAGREQFF
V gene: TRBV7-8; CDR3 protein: CASSFQSPRDQETQYF
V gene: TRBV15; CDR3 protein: CATSSLDRDNSPLHF
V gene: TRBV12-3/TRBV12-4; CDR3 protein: CASSLGVGSRGQYF
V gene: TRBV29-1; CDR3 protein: CSVTGTKIIWQYF
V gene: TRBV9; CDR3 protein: CASSTPRGGLNTGAFF
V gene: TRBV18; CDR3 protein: CASSPNRDRYGYTF
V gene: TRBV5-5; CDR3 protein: CASSFGLRNTEAFF
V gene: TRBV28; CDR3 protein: CASSFTQASTDTQYF